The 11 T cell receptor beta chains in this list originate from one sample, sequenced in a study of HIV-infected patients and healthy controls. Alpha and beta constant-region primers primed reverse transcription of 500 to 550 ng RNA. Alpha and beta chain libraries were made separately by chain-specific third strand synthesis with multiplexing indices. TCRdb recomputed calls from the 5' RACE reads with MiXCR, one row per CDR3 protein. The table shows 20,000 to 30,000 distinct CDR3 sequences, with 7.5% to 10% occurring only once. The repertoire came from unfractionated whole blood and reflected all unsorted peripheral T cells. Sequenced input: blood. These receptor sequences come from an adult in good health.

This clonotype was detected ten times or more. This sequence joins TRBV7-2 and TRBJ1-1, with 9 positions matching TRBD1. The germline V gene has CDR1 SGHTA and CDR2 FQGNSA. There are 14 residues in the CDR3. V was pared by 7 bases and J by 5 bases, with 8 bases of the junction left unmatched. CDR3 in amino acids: CASTMDRGDTEAFF. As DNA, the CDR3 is TGTGCCAGCACCATGGACAGGGGTGATACTGAAGCTTTCTTT.

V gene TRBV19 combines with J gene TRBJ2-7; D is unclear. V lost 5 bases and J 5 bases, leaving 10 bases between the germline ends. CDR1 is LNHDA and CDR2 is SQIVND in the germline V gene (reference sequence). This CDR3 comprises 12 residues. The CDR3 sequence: CASSSYTDEQYF. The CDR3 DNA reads TGTGCCAGTAGTTCGTACACGGACGAGCAGTACTTC.

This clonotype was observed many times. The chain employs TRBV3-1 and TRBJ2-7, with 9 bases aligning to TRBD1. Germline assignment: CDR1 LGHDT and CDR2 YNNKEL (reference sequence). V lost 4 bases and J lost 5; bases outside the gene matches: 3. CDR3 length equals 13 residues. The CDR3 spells CASSPQGADEQYF. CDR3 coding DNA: TGTGCCAGCAGCCCACAGGGGGCGGACGAGCAGTACTTC.

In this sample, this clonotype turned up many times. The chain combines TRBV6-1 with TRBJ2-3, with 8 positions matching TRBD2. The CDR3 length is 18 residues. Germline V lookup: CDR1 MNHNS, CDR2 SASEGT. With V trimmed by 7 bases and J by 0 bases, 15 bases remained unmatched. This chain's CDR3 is CASTPGLGGSASTDTQYF. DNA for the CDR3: TGTGCCAGCACTCCGGGACTAGGTGGCTCCGCTAGCACAGATACGCAGTATTTT.

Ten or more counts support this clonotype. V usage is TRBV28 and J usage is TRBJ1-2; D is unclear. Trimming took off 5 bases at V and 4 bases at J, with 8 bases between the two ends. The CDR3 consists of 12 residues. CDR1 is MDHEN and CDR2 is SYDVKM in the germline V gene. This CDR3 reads CASSAAGYGYTF. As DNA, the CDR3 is TGTGCCAGCAGTGCGGCGGGCTATGGCTACACCTTC.

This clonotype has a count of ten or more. The CDR3 loop is CASSTTVFYGYTF. In nucleotides, the CDR3 is TGTGCCAGCAGTACGACAGTTTTCTATGGCTACACCTTC. This sequence joins TRBV6-5 and TRBJ1-2; D possibly corresponds to TRBD1 (5 bases). The germline gives CDR1 MNHEY, CDR2 SVGAGI. The CDR3 has 13 residues. Trimming took off 5 bases at V and 4 bases at J, with 11 bases between the two ends.

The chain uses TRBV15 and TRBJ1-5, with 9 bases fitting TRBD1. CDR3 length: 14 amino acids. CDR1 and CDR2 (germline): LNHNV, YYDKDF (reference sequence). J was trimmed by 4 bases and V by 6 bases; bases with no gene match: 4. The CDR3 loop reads CATRADRGNQPQHF. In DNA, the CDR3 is TGTGCCACCAGAGCGGACAGGGGTAATCAGCCCCAGCATTTT.

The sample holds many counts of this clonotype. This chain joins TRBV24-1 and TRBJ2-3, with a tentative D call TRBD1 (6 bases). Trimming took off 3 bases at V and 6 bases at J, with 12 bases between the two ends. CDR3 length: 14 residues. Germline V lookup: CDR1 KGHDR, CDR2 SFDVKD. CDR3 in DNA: TGTGCCACCAGTGATAATCAGGGGATGGATACGCAGTATTTT. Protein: CATSDNQGMDTQYF.

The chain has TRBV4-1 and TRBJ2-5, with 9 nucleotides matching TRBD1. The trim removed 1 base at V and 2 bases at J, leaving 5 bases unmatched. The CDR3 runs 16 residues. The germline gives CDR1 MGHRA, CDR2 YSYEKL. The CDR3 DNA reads TGCGCCAGCAGCCAAGCTCACAGGGGGCCTCAAGAGACCCAGTACTTC. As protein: CASSQAHRGPQETQYF.

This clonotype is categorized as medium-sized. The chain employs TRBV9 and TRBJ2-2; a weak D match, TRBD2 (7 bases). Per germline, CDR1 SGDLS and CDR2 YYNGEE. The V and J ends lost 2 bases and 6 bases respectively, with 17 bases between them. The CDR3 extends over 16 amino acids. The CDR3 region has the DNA TGTGCCAGCAGCGTCCTCGGCCCGGGGGGCGCCGGGGAGCTGTTTTTT. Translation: CASSVLGPGGAGELFF.

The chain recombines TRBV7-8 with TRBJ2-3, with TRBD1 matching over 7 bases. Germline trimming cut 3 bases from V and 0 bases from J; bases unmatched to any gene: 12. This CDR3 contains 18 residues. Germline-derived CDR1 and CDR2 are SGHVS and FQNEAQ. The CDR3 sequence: CASSFPGQLTSSTDTQYF. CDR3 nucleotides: TGTGCCAGCAGCTTTCCGGGACAGTTAACCTCTAGCACAGATACGCAGTATTTT.